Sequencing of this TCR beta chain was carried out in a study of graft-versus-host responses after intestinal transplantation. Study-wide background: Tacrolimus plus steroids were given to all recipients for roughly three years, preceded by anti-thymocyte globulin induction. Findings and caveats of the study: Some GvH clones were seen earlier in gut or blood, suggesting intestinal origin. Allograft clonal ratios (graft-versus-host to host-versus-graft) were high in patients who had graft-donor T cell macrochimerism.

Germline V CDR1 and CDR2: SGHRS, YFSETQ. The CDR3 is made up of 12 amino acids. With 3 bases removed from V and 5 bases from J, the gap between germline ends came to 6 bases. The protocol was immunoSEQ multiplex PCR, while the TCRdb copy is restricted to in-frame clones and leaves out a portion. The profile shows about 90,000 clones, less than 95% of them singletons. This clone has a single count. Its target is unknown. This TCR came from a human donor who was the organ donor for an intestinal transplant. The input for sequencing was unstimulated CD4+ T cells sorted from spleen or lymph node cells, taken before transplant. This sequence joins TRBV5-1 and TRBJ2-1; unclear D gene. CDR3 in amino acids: CASSSVNNEQFF. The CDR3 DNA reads TGCGCCAGCAGCTCAGTTAACAATGAGCAGTTCTTC.